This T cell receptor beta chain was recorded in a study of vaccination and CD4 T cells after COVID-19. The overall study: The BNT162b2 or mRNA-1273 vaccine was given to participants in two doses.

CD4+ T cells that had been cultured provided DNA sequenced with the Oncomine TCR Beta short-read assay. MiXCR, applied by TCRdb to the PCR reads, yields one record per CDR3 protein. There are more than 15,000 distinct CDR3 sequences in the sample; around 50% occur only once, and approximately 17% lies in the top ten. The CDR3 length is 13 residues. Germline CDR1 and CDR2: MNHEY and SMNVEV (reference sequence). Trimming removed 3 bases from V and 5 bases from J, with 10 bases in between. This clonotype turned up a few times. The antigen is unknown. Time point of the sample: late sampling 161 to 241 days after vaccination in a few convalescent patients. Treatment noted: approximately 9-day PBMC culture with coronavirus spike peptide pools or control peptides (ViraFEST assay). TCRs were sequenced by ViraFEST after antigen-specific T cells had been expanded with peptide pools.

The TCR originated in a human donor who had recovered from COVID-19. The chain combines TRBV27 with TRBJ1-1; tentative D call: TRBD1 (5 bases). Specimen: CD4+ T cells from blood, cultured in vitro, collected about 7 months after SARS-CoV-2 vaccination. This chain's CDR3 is CASSFQGGTEAFF. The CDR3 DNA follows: TGTGCCAGCAGTTTCCAGGGAGGTACTGAAGCTTTCTTT.